These T cell receptor beta chains were read from a single sample in a study of T cell responses to AZD1222 COVID-19 vaccine. The table came from immunoSEQ multiplex PCR; TCRdb's copy has only in-frame clones and leaves some out. The top ten hold around 1.5% of the sample, which has 130,000 to 150,000 clones, approximately 89% seen once. This specimen consisted of peripheral blood, obtained 28 days after the second AZD1222 dose. The source of these receptors is an adult who received the AZD1222 COVID-19 vaccine. Both conserved end residues are part of each CDR3. A D gene is named only where the DNA matches it firmly. The size field is filled for only some rows; it gives once, few, many or a size class.

.,TRBJ1-2,TRBD1,TRBV6-6,CASSSGQSPLNYGYTF,TGTGCCAGCAGCTCGGGACAGTCGCCGCTCAACTATGGCTACACCTTC
.,TRBJ1-6,TRBD1,TRBV5-6,CASSLTGDFSYNSPLHF,TGTGCCAGCAGCTTGACAGGGGATTTCTCCTATAATTCACCCCTCCACTTT
.,TRBJ2-1,TRBD2,TRBV27,CASVPYGLAGTYNEQFF,TGTGCCAGCGTCCCATACGGGCTAGCGGGAACCTACAATGAGCAGTTCTTC
.,TRBJ2-7,.,TRBV7-2,CASSFGVRQYEQYF,TGTGCCAGCAGCTTCGGAGTTCGGCAGTACGAGCAGTACTTC
few,TRBJ2-7,.,TRBV5-5,CASSLEWGSYEQYF,TGTGCCAGCAGCTTGGAGTGGGGCAGCTACGAGCAGTACTTC
.,TRBJ2-3,.,TRBV28,CASSFEGSGTDTQYF,TGTGCCAGCAGTTTTGAGGGGTCAGGGACAGATACGCAGTATTTT
.,TRBJ2-1,TRBD2,TRBV4-1,CASSQDSWSGLDNEQFF,TGCGCCAGCAGCCAAGACAGTTGGAGCGGACTAGACAATGAGCAGTTCTTC
.,TRBJ1-2,TRBD1,TRBV5-1,CASSLGQGPYGYTF,TGCGCCAGCAGCTTAGGACAGGGCCCCTATGGCTACACCTTC
.,TRBJ1-4,.,TRBV5-4,CASSPHRDQGEKLFF,TGTGCCAGCAGTCCGCACAGGGATCAGGGGGAAAAACTGTTTTTT
.,TRBJ2-1,TRBD2,TRBV28,CASTEAGYGTSGINEQFF,TGTGCCAGCACCGAAGCGGGCTACGGGACTAGCGGAATTAATGAGCAGTTCTTC
once,TRBJ1-4,TRBD1,TRBV2,CASSLDRGANEKLFF,TGTGCCAGCAGCCTGGACAGGGGCGCTAATGAAAAACTGTTTTTT
.,TRBJ2-3,.,TRBV2,CASSEGIGGISTDTQYF,TGTGCCAGCAGTGAAGGCATAGGGGGAATTAGTACAGATACGCAGTATTTT
.,TRBJ1-2,TRBD1,TRBV19,CASNPWAGTANYGYTF,TGTGCCAGTAACCCATGGGCCGGGACAGCGAACTATGGCTACACCTTC
.,TRBJ2-7,.,TRBV18,CASSPPAVYEQYF,TGTGCCAGCTCACCACCGGCAGTGTACGAGCAGTACTTC
.,TRBJ2-6,.,TRBV19,CASSIYDSGANVLTF,TGTGCCAGTAGTATTTATGATTCTGGGGCCAACGTCCTGACTTTC
.,TRBJ2-6,TRBD2,TRBV4-3,CASSRTSGSTTGANVLTF,TGCGCCAGCAGCCGAACTAGCGGGAGTACTACTGGGGCCAACGTCCTGACTTTC
once,TRBJ2-1,TRBD1,TRBV18,CASSTGQGANEQFF,TGTGCCAGCTCGACGGGACAGGGGGCCAATGAGCAGTTCTTC
.,TRBJ2-1,.,TRBV3-1/TRBV3-2,CASSQGTLPGYDRQFF,TGTGCCAGCAGCCAAGGAACTTTGCCAGGATACGACCGGCAGTTCTTC
.,TRBJ1-3,.,TRBV6-2/TRBV6-3,CASSYHPGRSGNTIYF,TGTGCCAGCAGTTACCACCCAGGCCGCTCTGGAAACACCATATATTTT
.,TRBJ1-6,TRBD1,TRBV4-1,CASSPGDRENSPLHF,TGCGCCAGCAGCCCCGGGGACAGGGAGAATTCACCCCTCCACTTT
once,TRBJ1-4,TRBD1,TRBV9,CASSLGQGGAANEKLFF,TGTGCCAGCAGCTTAGGACAGGGTGGAGCAGCTAATGAAAAACTGTTTTTT
.,TRBJ1-2,TRBD1,TRBV9,CASSAPGGNGYTF,TGTGCCAGCAGCGCCCCAGGGGGAAATGGCTACACCTTC
.,TRBJ2-7,TRBD1,TRBV29-1,CSVGTGTYEQYF,TGCAGCGTTGGGACAGGGACCTACGAGCAGTACTTC
.,TRBJ2-7,.,TRBV7-9,CASSFALGTSYEQYF,TGTGCCAGCAGCTTTGCCCTGGGTACATCCTACGAGCAGTACTTC
.,TRBJ2-5,.,TRBV7-9,CASSSPGTQYF,TGTGCCAGCAGCTCCCCAGGGACCCAGTACTTC
.,TRBJ1-6,TRBD1,TRBV30,CAWSLGTGSGNSPLHF,TGTGCCTGGAGTCTCGGGACAGGGTCAGGGAATTCACCCCTCCACTTT
.,TRBJ1-5,.,TRBV2,CASSVRGNQPQHF,TGTGCCAGCAGTGTCCGGGGCAATCAGCCCCAGCATTTT
.,TRBJ2-3,TRBD2,TRBV7-3,CASSQSGSTDTQYF,TGTGCCAGCAGCCAAAGCGGGAGTACAGATACGCAGTATTTT
.,TRBJ2-5,.,TRBV27,CASSLSGGPGETQYF,TGTGCCAGCAGTTTATCGGGTGGCCCCGGAGAGACCCAGTACTTC
.,TRBJ1-5,TRBD1,TRBV28,CASSLETGESLASQPQHF,TGTGCCAGCAGTTTAGAGACAGGGGAGAGTTTGGCGAGTCAGCCCCAGCATTTT